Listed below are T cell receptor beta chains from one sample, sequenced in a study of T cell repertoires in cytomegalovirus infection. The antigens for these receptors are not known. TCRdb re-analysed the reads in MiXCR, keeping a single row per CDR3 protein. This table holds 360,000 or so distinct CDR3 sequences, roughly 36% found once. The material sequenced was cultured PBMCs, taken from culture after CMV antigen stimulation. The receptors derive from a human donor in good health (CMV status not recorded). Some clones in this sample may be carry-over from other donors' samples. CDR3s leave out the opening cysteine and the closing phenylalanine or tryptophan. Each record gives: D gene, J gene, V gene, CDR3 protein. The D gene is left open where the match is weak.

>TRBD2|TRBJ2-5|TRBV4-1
ASSQEGGRAEETQY
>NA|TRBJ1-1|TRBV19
ASRFGLGQLNTEAF
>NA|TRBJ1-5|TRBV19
ASTPLQRGNQPQH
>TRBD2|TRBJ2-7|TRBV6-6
ASSYIRLATYEQY
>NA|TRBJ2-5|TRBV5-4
ASSLRASLQETQY
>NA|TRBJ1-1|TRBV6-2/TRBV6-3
ASSPADRRNTEAF
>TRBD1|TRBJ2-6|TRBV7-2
ASSPGQGVPGANVLT
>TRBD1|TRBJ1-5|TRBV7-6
ASSLAGDRYQPQH
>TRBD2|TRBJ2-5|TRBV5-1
ASSLGLAGKETQY
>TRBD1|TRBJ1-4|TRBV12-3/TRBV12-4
ASSSDRVVAEKLF
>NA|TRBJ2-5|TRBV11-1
ASSRSLNQETQY
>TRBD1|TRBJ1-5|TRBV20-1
SASGPGQSNQPQH
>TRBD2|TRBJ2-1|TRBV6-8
ASSYSSIAGETYNEQF
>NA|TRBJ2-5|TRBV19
ASSVFGGLQETQY
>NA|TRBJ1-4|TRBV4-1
ASSLTGQGVGEKLF
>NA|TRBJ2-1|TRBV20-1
SASLLQGNNEQF
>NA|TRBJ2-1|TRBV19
ASSMAMAGEQF